The 28 T cell receptor beta chains listed next were all sequenced from one sample in a study of shared T cell receptors in the human thymus. The table came from immunoSEQ multiplex PCR; TCRdb's copy has only in-frame clones and leaves some out. The repertoire holds roughly 710,000 clones, with around 85% as singletons. These data were likewise used in another study, on human thymus T cells.

Sequencing used thymocytes. These receptors all come from a girl in the first two years of life with a congenital heart defect.

On this clone itself: Lacking the conserved final phenylalanine or tryptophan, this CDR3 likely reflects a read error. It is unclear where the CDR3 begins or ends on the DNA, so no DNA is shown, and the CDR3 is as TCRdb lists it. The V and J genes are TRBV15 and TRBJ1-6; the table calls TRBD1, which could not be checked here. The CDR3 totals 17 residues, both ends included. Germline V gives CDR1 LNHNV, CDR2 YYDKDF (reference sequence). The CDR3 sequence is CATSSSPRASEICKAQV.

The chain links TRBV9 to TRBJ2-1; 8 bases fit TRBD1. Unmatched junction bases numbered 9, after V lost 6 bases and J lost 7 bases. This CDR3 has 14 amino acids. Germline assignment: CDR1 SGDLS and CDR2 YYNGEE. In DNA, the CDR3 is TGTGCCAGCAAACCGGACAGGGTATCAAATGAGCAGTTCTTC. Translated: CASKPDRVSNEQFF.

CDR3 in amino acids: CASSSHIDRFSYEQYF. The CDR3, as DNA: TGTGCCAGCTCATCACATATTGACAGGTTTTCCTACGAGCAGTACTTC. V and J are TRBV18 and TRBJ2-7; D is perhaps TRBD1 (6 bases). The CDR3 is 16 amino acids. V shed 5 bases and J shed 1 base, with 18 bases lying between them. CDR1 and CDR2 from the germline V gene are KGHSH and LQKENI.

There are a few counts of this clone. V and J are TRBV2 and TRBJ2-5; D unclear. The V end lost 3 bases, the J end lost 5 bases, and 13 bases lay between the germline ends. Looked up from germline, CDR1 is SNHLY and CDR2 is FYNNEI. CDR3 length equals 14 residues. This chain's CDR3 is CASSETVLAETQYF. In DNA, the CDR3 is TGTGCCAGCAGTGAGACTGTTTTGGCGGAGACCCAGTACTTC.

This chain uses TRBV7-2 with TRBJ2-7; TRBD1 matches 10 bases. J lost 1 base, V lost 6 bases, and 3 bases had no gene match. Looked up from germline, CDR1 is SGHTA and CDR2 is FQGNSA. The CDR3 has 14 amino acids. The CDR3 coding sequence is TGTGCCAGCAGGTTGGGACAGGGGTCCTACGAGCAGTACTTC. Protein sequence: CASRLGQGSYEQYF. Full variable domain (outside the CDR3, taken from reference TRBV7-2 and TRBJ2-7): GAGVSQSPSNKVTEKGKDVELRCDPISGHTALYWYRQSLGQGLEFLIYFQGNSAPDKSGLPSDRFSAERTGGSVSTLTIQRTQQEDSAVYLCASRLGQGSYEQYFGPGTRLTVT.

The V gene is TRBV7-9, the J gene TRBJ1-6; 7 bases are a match to TRBD1. J was trimmed by 8 bases and V by 5 bases; bases with no gene match: 9. Germline CDR1 is SEHNR and CDR2 is FQNEAQ (reference sequence). The CDR3 runs to 15 residues. The CDR3 DNA follows: TGTGCCAGCAGCCCGCAGGGGGTTGGGGATTCACCCCTCCACTTT. Its translation is CASSPQGVGDSPLHF. The full variable domain, its missing parts supplied by reference TRBV7-9 and TRBJ1-6, is DTGVSQNPRHKITKRGQNVTFRCDPISEHNRLYWYRQTLGQGPEFLTYFQNEAQLEKSRLLSDRFSAERPKGSFSTLEIQRTEQGDSAMYLCASSPQGVGDSPLHFGNGTRLTVT.

This clone was observed a handful of times. The chain combines TRBV7-9 with TRBJ1-1, with 7 bases identical to TRBD1. V lost 5 bases to trimming and J lost 5 bases; unmatched junction nucleotides: 23. This CDR3 is 19 amino acids long. Looked up from germline, CDR1 is SEHNR and CDR2 is FQNEAQ (reference sequence). CDR3 loop: CASSERGQKNRERGTEAFF. The CDR3 DNA is TGTGCCAGCAGCGAAAGGGGGCAAAAGAACCGGGAGAGGGGAACTGAAGCTTTCTTT.

The genes are TRBV5-1 and TRBJ1-2, with D perhaps matching TRBD1 (5 bases). V was shortened by 2 bases and J by 2 bases, with 22 bases between the two germline ends. The CDR3 length is 18 residues. Germline V gene sequence: CDR1 SGHRS, CDR2 YFSETQ. In nucleotides, the CDR3 is TGCGCCAGCAGCTTCCAAGGATGGGGCGATACCCTAAACTATGGCTACACCTTC. Its translation is CASSFQGWGDTLNYGYTF.

The rearrangement uses TRBV7-2 and TRBJ1-1, with D tentatively TRBD1 (6 bases). Germline values: CDR1 SGHTA, CDR2 FQGNSA. V lost 2 bases and J lost 4, with 14 bases in between. The CDR3 is 15 residues long. The CDR3: CASSLSGAWGTEAFF. CDR3 DNA sequence: TGTGCCAGCAGCTTATCAGGGGCGTGGGGCACTGAAGCTTTCTTT.

The chain couples TRBV28 to TRBJ1-1; D unresolved. Trimming cost V 3 bases and J 1 base, with 12 bases left between them. Germline V gives CDR1 MDHEN, CDR2 SYDVKM. The CDR3 has 15 amino acids. The CDR3 region has the DNA TGTGCCAGCAGTTTCGAGAGGGAGGGGAACACTGAAGCTTTCTTT. Translation gives CASSFEREGNTEAFF.

V is TRBV6-1 and J is TRBJ1-1, with D maybe TRBD1 (6 bases). CDR1 and CDR2 (germline): MNHNS, SASEGT. Trimming removed 7 bases at V and 5 bases at J, with 20 bases between. This CDR3 is built from 15 residues. Written as DNA, the CDR3 is TGTGCCAGCACTATTGGGGGCGAGGAGAGAACTGAAGCTTTCTTT. It specifies CASTIGGEERTEAFF.

The chain couples TRBV4-1 to TRBJ2-5, with D maybe TRBD2 (6 bases). Germline V CDR1 and CDR2: MGHRA, YSYEKL. The V end lost 0 bases, the J end lost 5 bases, and 16 bases lay between the germline ends. The CDR3 consists of 16 residues. The CDR3 DNA sequence: TGCGCCAGCAGCCAAGATTGGAGGGGAGAGGAGGAGACCCAGTACTTC. Its protein product is CASSQDWRGEEETQYF.

This clone was picked up one time. The chain couples TRBV19 to TRBJ1-1; D gene ambiguous. The CDR3 is 14 residues long. V lost 0 bases and J 3 bases, leaving 8 bases between the germline ends. Per the germline V gene, CDR1 is LNHDA and CDR2 is SQIVND (reference sequence). The CDR3 here is CASSIDPVDTEAFF. CDR3 nucleotide sequence: TGTGCCAGTAGTATAGATCCGGTGGACACTGAAGCTTTCTTT. Full variable domain (remainder filled in from reference TRBV19 and TRBJ1-1): DGGITQSPKYLFRKEGQNVTLSCEQNLNHDAMYWYRQDPGQGLRLIYYSQIVNDFQKGDIAEGYSVSREKKESFPLTVTSAQKNPTAFYLCASSIDPVDTEAFFGQGTRLTVV.

This clone was seen a handful of times. V and J are TRBV4-1 and TRBJ2-6, with 8 bases lining up with TRBD2. CDR3 length equals 22 residues. Germline lookup yields CDR1 MGHRA and CDR2 YSYEKL. With 1 base clipped from V and 0 bases from J, the junction kept 17 bases outside the gene matches. The CDR3 DNA is TGCGCCAGCAGCCAAGTGGCCGCTAGCGGGCCGCGCGATAACTCTGGGGCCAACGTCCTGACTTTC. Translated, it gives CASSQVAASGPRDNSGANVLTF.

The chain has TRBV12-2 and TRBJ1-5; the table's D gene call, TRBD1, was not cross checked with the DNA. TRBV12-2 constitutes a pseudogene. The CDR3 is 16 amino acids. The CDR3 sequence: CASRLGGQDSNQPQHF. The CDR3 coding sequence is TGTGCAAGTCGCTTAGGGGGACAGGATAGCAATCAGCCCCAGCATTTT.

Only one count was recorded for this clone. This rearrangement joins TRBV7-9 to TRBJ1-2, with D possibly being TRBD1 (6 bases). This CDR3 has 13 residues. V was shortened by 5 bases and J by 4 bases, with 11 bases between the two germline ends. The germline CDR1 and CDR2 sequences are SEHNR and FQNEAQ (reference sequence). CDR3 region: CASSPWDTYGYTF. The CDR3 DNA is TGTGCCAGCAGCCCTTGGGACACCTATGGCTACACCTTC.

This sequence joins TRBV18 and TRBJ2-7, with 7 bases lining up with TRBD1. The CDR3 covers 15 residues. Trimming took 4 bases from V and 3 from J; bases not matched to a gene: 9. Germline V lookup: CDR1 KGHSH, CDR2 LQKENI. The CDR3 is CASSLGDRADYEQYF. CDR3 DNA: TGTGCCAGCTCACTGGGCGACAGGGCCGACTACGAGCAGTACTTC.

The chain joins TRBV5-6 to TRBJ2-7; D ambiguous. The CDR3 contains 15 residues. V was cut by 6 bases and J by 0 bases, with 16 bases left in between. Germline CDR1 reads SGHDT; CDR2 reads YYEEEE. CDR3 protein: CASNSKQSCSYEQYF. The CDR3 region has the DNA TGTGCCAGCAATAGTAAACAGTCATGCTCCTACGAGCAGTACTTC.

The gene calls are TRBV5-4 and TRBJ2-1, with D maybe TRBD1 (5 bases). CDR1 is SGHNT and CDR2 is YYREEE in the germline V gene (reference sequence). There are 18 residues in the CDR3. V was cut by 3 bases and J by 5 bases, with 24 bases left in between. CDR3 protein: CASSSYLDTAHPDNEQFF. The CDR3 region has the DNA TGTGCCAGCAGCTCGTACTTGGACACGGCCCACCCAGACAATGAGCAGTTCTTC.

This clone is a singleton in its sample. V and J are TRBV4-3 and TRBJ1-3, with TRBD1 matching 11 bases. Germline CDR1 is LGHNA and CDR2 is YSLEER. The CDR3 totals 19 residues. V shed 4 bases, J shed 6 bases, and the junction held 17 bases outside the gene matches. The DNA for the CDR3 is TGCGCCAGCAGCCCCAACCAAACGGACAGGGGGCGTCGTGAAAACACCATATATTTT. Its protein product is CASSPNQTDRGRRENTIYF.

In this sample, this clone turned up once. The V gene is TRBV7-3, the J gene TRBJ2-5, with D unclear. This CDR3 spans 13 amino acids. The V and J ends lost 2 bases and 3 bases respectively, with 7 bases between them. Germline CDR1 SGHTA, CDR2 FQGTGA. CDR3 protein: CASSLGQKETQYF. The CDR3 nucleotides are TGTGCCAGCAGCTTAGGGCAGAAAGAGACCCAGTACTTC. Full variable domain (rest looked up from reference TRBV7-3 and TRBJ2-5): GAGVSQTPSNKVTEKGKYVELRCDPISGHTALYWYRQSLGQGPEFLIYFQGTGAADDSGLPNDRFFAVRPEGSVSTLKIQRTERGDSAVYLCASSLGQKETQYFGPGTRLLVL.

V usage is TRBV27 and J usage is TRBJ2-7; TRBD2 is a possible D gene (5 bases). From germline, CDR1 is MNHEY and CDR2 SMNVEV (reference sequence). The CDR3 spans 13 residues. V was pared by 5 bases and J by 5 bases, with 13 bases between. CDR3 nucleotides: TGTGCCAGCAGTAAAGCTAGCAACCACGAGCAGTACTTC. It is translated as CASSKASNHEQYF.

This chain connects TRBV28 to TRBJ1-2; 8 bases are shared with TRBD1. Germline V gene lookup returns CDR1 MDHEN and CDR2 SYDVKM. The J segment lost 7 bases and the V segment lost 5 bases, leaving 6 bases of the junction unmatched. The CDR3 covers 13 residues. The CDR3 reads CASSRFDRGGYTF. The DNA for the CDR3 is TGTGCCAGCAGTCGATTCGACAGGGGTGGCTACACCTTC.

The gene calls are TRBV9 and TRBJ2-6, with 7 bases aligning to TRBD1. Germline loops: CDR1 SGDLS, CDR2 YYNGEE. Trimming removed 0 bases from V and 1 base from J; junction bases left unmatched: 10. This CDR3 spans 19 amino acids. The DNA for the CDR3 is TGTGCCAGCAGCGTAGGGCCCGGGACAGAATTATCTGGGGCCAACGTCCTGACTTTC. Amino acids: CASSVGPGTELSGANVLTF.

This clone occurred once. J is TRBJ1-1 and V is TRBV19, with D unresolved. CDR3 size: 14 residues. Germline assignment: CDR1 LNHDA and CDR2 SQIVND (reference sequence). Trimming took off 5 bases at V and 2 bases at J, with 12 bases between the two ends. Here the CDR3 DNA reads TGTGCCAGTAGTCCCGGGTACTATAACACTGAAGCTTTCTTT. Translation gives CASSPGYYNTEAFF.

This clone was counted a few times. Different DNA sequences within this sample yield the same CDR3. This rearrangement joins TRBV28 to TRBJ1-1, with TRBD1 matching over 10 bases. V lost 2 bases to trimming and J lost 1 base; unmatched junction nucleotides: 1. The CDR3 loop spans 15 amino acids. Germline V gene data show CDR1 as MDHEN and CDR2 as SYDVKM. CDR3 residues: CASSLRDRGNTEAFF. Written as DNA, the CDR3 is TGTGCCAGCAGTTTACGGGACAGGGGGAACACTGAAGCTTTCTTT.

The gene calls are TRBV28 and TRBJ1-1; possibly TRBD1 for D (5 bases). Germline CDR1 reads MDHEN; CDR2 reads SYDVKM. The CDR3 extends over 17 amino acids. Trimming cost V 2 bases and J 1 base, with 17 bases left between them. The CDR3 sequence: CASSLLSPGRANTEAFF. The CDR3 DNA reads TGTGCCAGCAGTTTACTGTCTCCAGGGCGAGCGAACACTGAAGCTTTCTTT.

The chain carries TRBV11-2 and TRBJ1-1, with a tentative D call TRBD1 (5 bases). Germline CDR1 SGHAT, CDR2 FQNNGV. This CDR3 region has 18 residues. V lost 5 bases, J lost 0 bases, and 22 bases lay in between. The CDR3 DNA reads TGTGCCAGCAGCCCACATGGTCCTGTCAGGGCGATGAACACTGAAGCTTTCTTT. This encodes CASSPHGPVRAMNTEAFF.